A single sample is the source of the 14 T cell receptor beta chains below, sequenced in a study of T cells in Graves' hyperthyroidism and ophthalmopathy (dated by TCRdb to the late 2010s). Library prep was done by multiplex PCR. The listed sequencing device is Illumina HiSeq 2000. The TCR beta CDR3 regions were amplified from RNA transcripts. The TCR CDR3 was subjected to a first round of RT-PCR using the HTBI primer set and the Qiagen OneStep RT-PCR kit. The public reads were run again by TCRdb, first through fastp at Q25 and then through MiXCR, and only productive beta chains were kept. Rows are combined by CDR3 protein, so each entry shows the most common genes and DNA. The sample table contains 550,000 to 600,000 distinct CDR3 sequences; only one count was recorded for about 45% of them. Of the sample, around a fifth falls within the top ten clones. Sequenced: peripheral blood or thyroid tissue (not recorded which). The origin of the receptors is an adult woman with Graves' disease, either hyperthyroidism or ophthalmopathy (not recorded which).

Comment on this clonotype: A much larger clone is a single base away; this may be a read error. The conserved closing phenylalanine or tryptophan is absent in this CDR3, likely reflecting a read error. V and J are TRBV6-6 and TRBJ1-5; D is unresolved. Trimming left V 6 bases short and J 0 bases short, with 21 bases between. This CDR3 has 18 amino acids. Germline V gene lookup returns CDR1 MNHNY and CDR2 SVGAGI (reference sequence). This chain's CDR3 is CASSYPSRETYSNQPQHL. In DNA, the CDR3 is TGTGCCAGCAGCTATCCCAGCCGGGAGACATATAGCAATCAGCCCCAGCATCTT.

The DNA of the CDR3 is TGTGCCGATAGACAGGTCACTGAAGCTTTCTTT. It specifies CADRQVTEAFF. V usage is TRBV7-6 and J usage is TRBJ1-1, with TRBD1 as a possible D gene (6 bases). V was cut by 11 bases and J by 4 bases, with 11 bases left in between. Looked up from germline, CDR1 is SGHVS and CDR2 is FNYEAQ. CDR3 length equals 11 residues.

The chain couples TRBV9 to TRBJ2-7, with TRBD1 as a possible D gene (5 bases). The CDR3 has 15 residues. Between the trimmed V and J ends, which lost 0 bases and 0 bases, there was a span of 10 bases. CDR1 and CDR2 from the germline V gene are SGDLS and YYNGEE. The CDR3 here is CASSVGQGRSYEQYF. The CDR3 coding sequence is TGTGCCAGCAGCGTAGGCCAGGGCCGCTCCTACGAGCAGTACTTC. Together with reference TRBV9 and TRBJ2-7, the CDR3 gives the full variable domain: DSGVTQTPKHLITATGQRVTLRCSPRSGDLSVYWYQQSLDQGLQFLIQYYNGEERAKGNILERFSAQQFPDLHSELNLSSLELGDSALYFCASSVGQGRSYEQYFGPGTRLTVT.

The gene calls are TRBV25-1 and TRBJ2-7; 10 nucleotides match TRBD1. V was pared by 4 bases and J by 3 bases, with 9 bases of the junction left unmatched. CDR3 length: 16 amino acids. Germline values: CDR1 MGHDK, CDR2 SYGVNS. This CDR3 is CASSAREGQGYYEQYF. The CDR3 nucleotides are TGTGCCAGCAGTGCTAGAGAGGGACAGGGGTACTACGAGCAGTACTTC.

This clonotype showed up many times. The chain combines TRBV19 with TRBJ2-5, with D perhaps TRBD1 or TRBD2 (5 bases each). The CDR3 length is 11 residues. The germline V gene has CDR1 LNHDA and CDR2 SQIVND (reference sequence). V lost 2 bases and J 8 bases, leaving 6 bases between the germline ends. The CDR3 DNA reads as TGTGCCAGTAGTATACGGGACACCCAGTACTTC. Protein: CASSIRDTQYF.

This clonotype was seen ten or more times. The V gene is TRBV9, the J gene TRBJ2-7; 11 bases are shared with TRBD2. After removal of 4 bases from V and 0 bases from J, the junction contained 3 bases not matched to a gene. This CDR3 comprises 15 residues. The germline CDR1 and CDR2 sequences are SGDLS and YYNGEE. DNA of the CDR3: TGTGCCAGCAGCCCCGGGACTAGCGGCTCCTACGAGCAGTACTTC. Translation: CASSPGTSGSYEQYF.

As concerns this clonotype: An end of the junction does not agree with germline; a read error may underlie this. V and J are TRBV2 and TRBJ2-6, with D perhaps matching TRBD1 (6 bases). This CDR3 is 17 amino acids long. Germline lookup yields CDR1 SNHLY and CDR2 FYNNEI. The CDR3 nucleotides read TGTGCCAGCAGTGATGGAGTAGGTGGGCTGGGGGCTAACGTCCTGACTTTC. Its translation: CASSDGVGGLGANVLTF.

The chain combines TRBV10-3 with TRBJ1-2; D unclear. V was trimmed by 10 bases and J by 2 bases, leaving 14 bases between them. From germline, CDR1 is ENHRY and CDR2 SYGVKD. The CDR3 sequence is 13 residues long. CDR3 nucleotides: TGTGCCAGCACCGTAGACGGGAACTATGGCTACACCTTC. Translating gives CASTVDGNYGYTF.

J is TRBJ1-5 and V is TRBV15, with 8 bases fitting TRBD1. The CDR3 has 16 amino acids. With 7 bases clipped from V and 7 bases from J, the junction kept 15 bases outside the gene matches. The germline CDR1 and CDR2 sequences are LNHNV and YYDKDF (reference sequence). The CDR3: CATNRDRSTPGQPQHF. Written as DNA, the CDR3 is TGTGCCACCAACCGGGACAGGAGCACTCCGGGGCAGCCCCAGCATTTT.

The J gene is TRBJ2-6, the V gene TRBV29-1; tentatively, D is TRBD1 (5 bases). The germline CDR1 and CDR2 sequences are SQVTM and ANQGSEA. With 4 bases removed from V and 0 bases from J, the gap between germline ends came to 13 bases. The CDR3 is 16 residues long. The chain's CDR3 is CSVAGLTSSGANVLTF. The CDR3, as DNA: TGCAGCGTTGCAGGGCTCACCAGCTCTGGGGCCAACGTCCTGACTTTC.

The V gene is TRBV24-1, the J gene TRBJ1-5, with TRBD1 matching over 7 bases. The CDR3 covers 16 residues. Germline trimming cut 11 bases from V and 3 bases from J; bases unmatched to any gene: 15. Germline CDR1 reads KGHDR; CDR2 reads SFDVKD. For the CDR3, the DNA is TGTGCCAGCTCACCAATCGGAGACAGGGTCAATCAGCCCCAGCATTTT. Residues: CASSPIGDRVNQPQHF.

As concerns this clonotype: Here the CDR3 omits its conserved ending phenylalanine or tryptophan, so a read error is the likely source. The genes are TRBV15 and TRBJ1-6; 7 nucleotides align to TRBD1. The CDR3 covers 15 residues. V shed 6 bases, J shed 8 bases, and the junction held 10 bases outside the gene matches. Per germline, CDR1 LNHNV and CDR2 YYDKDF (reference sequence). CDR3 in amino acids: CATSEAGTADSPLHS. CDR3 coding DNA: TGTGCCACCAGTGAGGCCGGGACAGCCGATTCACCCCTCCACTCT.

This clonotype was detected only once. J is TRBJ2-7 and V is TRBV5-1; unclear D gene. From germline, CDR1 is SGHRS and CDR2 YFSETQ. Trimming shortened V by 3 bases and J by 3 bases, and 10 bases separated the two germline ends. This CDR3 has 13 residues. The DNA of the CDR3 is TGCGCCAGCAGCTCTACCGCAGGCTACGAGCAGTACTTC. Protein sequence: CASSSTAGYEQYF.

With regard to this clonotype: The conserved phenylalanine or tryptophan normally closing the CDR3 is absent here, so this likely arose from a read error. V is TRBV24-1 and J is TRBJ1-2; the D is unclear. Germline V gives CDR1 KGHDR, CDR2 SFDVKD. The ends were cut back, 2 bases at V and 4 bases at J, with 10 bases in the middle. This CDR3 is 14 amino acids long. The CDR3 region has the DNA TGTGCCACCAGTGATTGGAGGACGGTCTATGGCTACACCCTC. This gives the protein CATSDWRTVYGYTL.